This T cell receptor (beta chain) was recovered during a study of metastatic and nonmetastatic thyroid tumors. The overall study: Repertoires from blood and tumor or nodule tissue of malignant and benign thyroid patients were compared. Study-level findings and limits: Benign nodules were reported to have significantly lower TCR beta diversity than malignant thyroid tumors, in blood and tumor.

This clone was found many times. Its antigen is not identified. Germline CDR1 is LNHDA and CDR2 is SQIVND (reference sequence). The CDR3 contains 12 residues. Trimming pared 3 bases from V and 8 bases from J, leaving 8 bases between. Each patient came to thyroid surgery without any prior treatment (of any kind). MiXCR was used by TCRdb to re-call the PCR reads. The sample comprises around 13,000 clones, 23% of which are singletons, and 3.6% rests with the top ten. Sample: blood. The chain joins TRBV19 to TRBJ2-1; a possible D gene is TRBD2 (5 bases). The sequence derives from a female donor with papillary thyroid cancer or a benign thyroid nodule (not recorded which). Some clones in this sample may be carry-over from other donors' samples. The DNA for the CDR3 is TGTGCCAGTAGTATGGCTAGCCATGAGCAGTTCTTC. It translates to CASSMASHEQFF. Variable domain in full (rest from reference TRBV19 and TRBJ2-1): DGGITQSPKYLFRKEGQNVTLSCEQNLNHDAMYWYRQDPGQGLRLIYYSQIVNDFQKGDIAEGYSVSREKKESFPLTVTSAQKNPTAFYLCASSMASHEQFFGPGTRLTVL.